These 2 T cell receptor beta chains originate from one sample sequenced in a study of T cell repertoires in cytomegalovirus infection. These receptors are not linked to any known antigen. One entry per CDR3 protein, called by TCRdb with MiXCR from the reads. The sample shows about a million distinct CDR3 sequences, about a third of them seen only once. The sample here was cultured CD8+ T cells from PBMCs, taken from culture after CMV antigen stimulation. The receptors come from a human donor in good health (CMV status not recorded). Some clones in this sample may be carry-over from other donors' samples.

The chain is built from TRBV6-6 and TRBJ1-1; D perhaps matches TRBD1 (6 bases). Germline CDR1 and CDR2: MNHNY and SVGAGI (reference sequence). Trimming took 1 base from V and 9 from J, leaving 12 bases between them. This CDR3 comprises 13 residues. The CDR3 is CASSYLQGGKAFF. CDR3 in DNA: TGTGCCAGCAGTTACTTACAGGGTGGGAAAGCTTTCTTT.

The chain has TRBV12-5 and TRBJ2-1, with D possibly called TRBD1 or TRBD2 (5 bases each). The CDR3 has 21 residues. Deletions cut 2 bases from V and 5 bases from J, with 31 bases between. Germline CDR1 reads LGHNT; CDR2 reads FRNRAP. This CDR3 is CASGLSPLWVRGTWSHNEQFF. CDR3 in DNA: TGTGCTAGTGGTTTGTCCCCCCTTTGGGTGAGGGGCACATGGTCCCACAATGAGCAGTTCTTC.